This note documents a single T cell receptor (beta chain) sequence. How the authors handled the data: Quantification of nucleated cells was approximated via reference gene primer amplification. The table came from immunoSEQ multiplex PCR; TCRdb's copy has only in-frame clones and leaves some out. Clonal size and the V and J genes are those of that table, whereas D and trimming came from the DNA. The sample contains 150,000 to 200,000 clones, around 85% of which appear only once. The sample originates from a study of blood T cell repertoires in COVID-19. Background on the study: The study drew acute and convalescent COVID-19 samples from the United States, Italy and Spain. T cells, B-cell-depleted T cells, or PBMCs supplied cDNA or gDNA.

J lost 1 base, V lost 2 bases, and 0 bases had no gene match. The CDR3 spans 14 residues. From germline, CDR1 is LGHDT and CDR2 YNNKEL (reference sequence). Sequences were obtained from peripheral blood. This rearrangement joins TRBV3-1 (or the pseudogene TRBV3-2) to TRBJ1-1; 8 bases fit TRBD1. This receptor was obtained from a woman aged 60-75 years with acute or convalescent COVID-19. The CDR3 bases are TGTGCCAGCAGCCAAACAGGGGGGAACACTGAAGCTTTCTTT. It encodes CASSQTGGNTEAFF.